This TCR beta chain was sequenced in a study of T cell changes during pregnancy in multiple sclerosis. The repertoire was sequenced with immunoSEQ multiplex PCR; TCRdb's copy has only in-frame clones and lacks some. The repertoire holds 65,000 to 75,000 clones, with around 92% as singletons. Trimming took off 3 bases at V and 6 bases at J, with 18 bases between the two ends. The CDR3 totals 15 residues. Germline V gene lookup returns CDR1 SGDLS and CDR2 YYNGEE. The chain employs TRBV9 and TRBJ1-1, with D possibly being TRBD1 (6 bases). This receptor was taken from a female donor in good health, enrolled as a control in a pregnancy study. Source: CD8+ T cells from peripheral blood mononuclear cells, taken in the third trimester of pregnancy. CDR3 bases: TGTGCCAGCAGCGGACCTATGGGGGAGGGGGCTGAAGCTTTCTTT. Its protein product is CASSGPMGEGAEAFF.